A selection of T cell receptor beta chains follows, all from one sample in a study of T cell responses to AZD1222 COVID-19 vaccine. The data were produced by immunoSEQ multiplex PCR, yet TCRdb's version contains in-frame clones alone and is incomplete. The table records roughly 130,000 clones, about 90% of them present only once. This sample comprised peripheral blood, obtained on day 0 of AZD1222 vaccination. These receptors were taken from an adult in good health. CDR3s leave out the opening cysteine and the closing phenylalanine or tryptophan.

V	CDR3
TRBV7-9	ASSLSLPPYEQY
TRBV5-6	ASSRTGSGYT
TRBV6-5	ASSYVGIDYNEQF
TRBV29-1	SVELAGVKGYGQF
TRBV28	ASSWTGANYGYT
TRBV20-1	SASSAGGPYEQY
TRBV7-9	ASSLSPPPRYAEQY
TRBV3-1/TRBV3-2	ASSQGAETGPGIHGYT
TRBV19	ASSYRLLAPNNEQF
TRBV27	ASTHRQGGETQY
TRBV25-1	ASSLAGEMTTYNEQF
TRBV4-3	ASSHPLGPIIYNEKLF
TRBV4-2	ASSRTDRDYGYT
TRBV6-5	ASEGTSTDTQY
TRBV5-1	ASSLLDRITGELF
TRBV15	ATSRDLGGTGRQPQH
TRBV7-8	ASSLGQKYYEQY
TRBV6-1	ASKRTGLETQY
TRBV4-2	ASSQVGQGGTEAF
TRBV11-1	ASSWTGYTEAF
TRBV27	ASSLEGRNTDTQY
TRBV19	ASSILGAGANYGYT
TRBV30	ACRGSNTEAF
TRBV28	ASTPRQGSNQPQH
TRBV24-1	ATSDDSYEQY
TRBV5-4	ASSQRGQGAISGELF
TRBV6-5	ASSYGGGFEAF
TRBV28	ASGAYPFNEKLF
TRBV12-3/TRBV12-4	ASSLGTGRTIY
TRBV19	ASSSLRGTEAF
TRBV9	ASSGLLSAPYNEQF
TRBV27	ASSMTSGVYEQY
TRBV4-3	ASSHSSGRDTDTQY
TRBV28	ASSYQPTGNQPQH
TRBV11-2	ASSLSSVGYT
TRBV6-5	ASSYVGGYEQY
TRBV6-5	ASRANREWSSPLH
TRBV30	AWRSGTKTIY
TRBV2	ATFGGALSRNEQF
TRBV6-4	ASSDSAGGSGELF
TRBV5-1	ASSLGAGATNEKLF
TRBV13	ASSSTRSYEQY
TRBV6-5	ASSPPPSDTQY